These 9 T cell receptor beta chains share one sample of origin, sequenced in a study of prognosis after radiotherapy for stage I lung cancer. Amplicons of TCR beta CDR3 were generated from genomic DNA by two-round multiplex PCR. Round-one PCR had primers specific to each TRBV and TRBJ gene. Using its own MiXCR run on the multiplex PCR reads, TCRdb lists one record per CDR3 protein. This table holds 15,000 to 20,000 distinct CDR3 sequences, 50% found once. The source material was PBMCs, sampled before or after stereotactic body radiation therapy (not recorded which). These receptors originate from a donor over 45 with non-small cell lung cancer.

In its sample, this clonotype was seen many times. The rearrangement links TRBV19 to TRBJ2-7; D ambiguous. With 4 bases removed from V and 2 bases from J, the gap between germline ends came to 12 bases. Per germline, CDR1 LNHDA and CDR2 SQIVND (reference sequence). This CDR3 has 14 residues. The chain's CDR3 is CASSKTLLTYEQYF. For the CDR3, the DNA is TGTGCCAGTAGTAAGACTCTACTTACCTACGAGCAGTACTTC. Full variable domain (outside the CDR3, taken from reference TRBV19 and TRBJ2-7): DGGITQSPKYLFRKEGQNVTLSCEQNLNHDAMYWYRQDPGQGLRLIYYSQIVNDFQKGDIAEGYSVSREKKESFPLTVTSAQKNPTAFYLCASSKTLLTYEQYFGPGTRLTVT.

In its sample, this clonotype ranks as medium-sized. The chain couples TRBV12-3 or TRBV12-4 to TRBJ2-7; 10 bases line up with TRBD2. This CDR3 has 14 residues. V shed 6 bases and J 2 bases; nucleotides not matched to a gene: 4. CDR3 protein: CASSLGLAAYEQYF. The DNA for the CDR3 is TGTGCCAGCAGCCTAGGACTAGCGGCCTACGAGCAGTACTTC.

The V call is TRBV7-6, the J call TRBJ2-5; D might be TRBD2 (6 bases). The CDR3 runs 15 residues. Per germline, CDR1 SGHVS and CDR2 FNYEAQ. Trimming took 5 bases from V and 4 from J, leaving 17 bases between them. CDR3 nucleotide sequence: TGTGCCAGCAGCCCCCCCCCCCCTAGCGCAGAGACCCAGTACTTC. Translation gives CASSPPPPSAETQYF.

In regard to this clonotype: A far larger clone is off by one base, so a read error is likely. The genes are TRBV12-3 or TRBV12-4 and TRBJ2-1; D gene unclear. V was cut by 9 bases and J by 7 bases, with 13 bases left in between. The CDR3 has 12 residues. The chain's CDR3 is CASAPDGNEQFF. DNA for the CDR3: TGTGCCAGTGCCCCTGACGGAAATGAGCAGTTCTTC.

In the case of this clonotype: A far bigger clonotype differs at one base, so this is likely a read error. The chain links TRBV6-4 to TRBJ2-4; 13 nucleotides align to TRBD2. The J call may not be correct, given that the DNA end is closer to TRBJ2-3. The CDR3 is made up of 15 amino acids. Germline V gives CDR1 MRHNA, CDR2 SNTAGT. The CDR3 bases are TGTGCCAGCATTGCACTAGCGGGAGGGCAAGATACGCAGTATTTT. It specifies CASIALAGGQDTQYF.

The rearrangement links TRBV11-3 to TRBJ1-4; TRBD1 might be the D (5 bases). The CDR3 is 15 amino acids. The germline V gene encodes CDR1 SGHNT and CDR2 YENEEA. V was shortened by 5 bases and J by 7 bases, with 17 bases between the two germline ends. CDR3 in DNA: TGTGCCAGCAGCATACTGACAGTGACGAGTGAAAAACTGTTTTTT. Encoded protein: CASSILTVTSEKLFF.

This clonotype was picked up many times. V is TRBV29-1 and J is TRBJ1-4; D is perhaps TRBD1 (5 bases). This CDR3 contains 15 residues. Germline assignment: CDR1 SQVTM and CDR2 ANQGSEA. Trimming left V 1 base short and J 0 bases short, with 9 bases between. The CDR3 region has the DNA TGCAGCGTTGAAGGGGGCTATGCAACTAATGAAAAACTGTTTTTT. This gives the protein CSVEGGYATNEKLFF.

This rearrangement joins TRBV11-2 to TRBJ2-1, with 7 nucleotides matching TRBD2. V shed 4 bases, J shed 5 bases, and the junction held 5 bases outside the gene matches. Germline V lookup: CDR1 SGHAT, CDR2 FQNNGV. The length of the CDR3 is 14 residues. CDR3 sequence (DNA): TGTGCCAGCAGCTGGGCGGGACTAAACAATGAGCAGTTCTTC. Its protein is CASSWAGLNNEQFF.

Regarding this clonotype: One end of the junction does not line up with germline, which may come from a read error. The rearrangement uses TRBV20-1 and TRBJ2-1; D is perhaps TRBD1 or TRBD2 (5 bases each). The CDR3 runs 14 residues. Germline CDR1 DFQATT, CDR2 SNEGSKA (reference sequence). The CDR3 reads CSAISLDGTNEQLF. CDR3 DNA sequence: TGCAGTGCTATATCGCTGGATGGGACCAATGAGCAGCTCTTC.